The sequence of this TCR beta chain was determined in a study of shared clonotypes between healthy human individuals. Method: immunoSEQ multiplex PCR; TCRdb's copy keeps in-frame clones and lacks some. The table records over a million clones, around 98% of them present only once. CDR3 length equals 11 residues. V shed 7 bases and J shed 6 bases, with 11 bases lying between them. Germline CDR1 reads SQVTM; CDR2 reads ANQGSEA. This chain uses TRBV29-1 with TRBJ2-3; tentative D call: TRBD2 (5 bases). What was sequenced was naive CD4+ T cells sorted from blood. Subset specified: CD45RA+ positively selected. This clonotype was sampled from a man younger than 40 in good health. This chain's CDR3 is CSATRADTQYF. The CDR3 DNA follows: TGCAGCGCTACTAGAGCGGATACGCAGTATTTT.